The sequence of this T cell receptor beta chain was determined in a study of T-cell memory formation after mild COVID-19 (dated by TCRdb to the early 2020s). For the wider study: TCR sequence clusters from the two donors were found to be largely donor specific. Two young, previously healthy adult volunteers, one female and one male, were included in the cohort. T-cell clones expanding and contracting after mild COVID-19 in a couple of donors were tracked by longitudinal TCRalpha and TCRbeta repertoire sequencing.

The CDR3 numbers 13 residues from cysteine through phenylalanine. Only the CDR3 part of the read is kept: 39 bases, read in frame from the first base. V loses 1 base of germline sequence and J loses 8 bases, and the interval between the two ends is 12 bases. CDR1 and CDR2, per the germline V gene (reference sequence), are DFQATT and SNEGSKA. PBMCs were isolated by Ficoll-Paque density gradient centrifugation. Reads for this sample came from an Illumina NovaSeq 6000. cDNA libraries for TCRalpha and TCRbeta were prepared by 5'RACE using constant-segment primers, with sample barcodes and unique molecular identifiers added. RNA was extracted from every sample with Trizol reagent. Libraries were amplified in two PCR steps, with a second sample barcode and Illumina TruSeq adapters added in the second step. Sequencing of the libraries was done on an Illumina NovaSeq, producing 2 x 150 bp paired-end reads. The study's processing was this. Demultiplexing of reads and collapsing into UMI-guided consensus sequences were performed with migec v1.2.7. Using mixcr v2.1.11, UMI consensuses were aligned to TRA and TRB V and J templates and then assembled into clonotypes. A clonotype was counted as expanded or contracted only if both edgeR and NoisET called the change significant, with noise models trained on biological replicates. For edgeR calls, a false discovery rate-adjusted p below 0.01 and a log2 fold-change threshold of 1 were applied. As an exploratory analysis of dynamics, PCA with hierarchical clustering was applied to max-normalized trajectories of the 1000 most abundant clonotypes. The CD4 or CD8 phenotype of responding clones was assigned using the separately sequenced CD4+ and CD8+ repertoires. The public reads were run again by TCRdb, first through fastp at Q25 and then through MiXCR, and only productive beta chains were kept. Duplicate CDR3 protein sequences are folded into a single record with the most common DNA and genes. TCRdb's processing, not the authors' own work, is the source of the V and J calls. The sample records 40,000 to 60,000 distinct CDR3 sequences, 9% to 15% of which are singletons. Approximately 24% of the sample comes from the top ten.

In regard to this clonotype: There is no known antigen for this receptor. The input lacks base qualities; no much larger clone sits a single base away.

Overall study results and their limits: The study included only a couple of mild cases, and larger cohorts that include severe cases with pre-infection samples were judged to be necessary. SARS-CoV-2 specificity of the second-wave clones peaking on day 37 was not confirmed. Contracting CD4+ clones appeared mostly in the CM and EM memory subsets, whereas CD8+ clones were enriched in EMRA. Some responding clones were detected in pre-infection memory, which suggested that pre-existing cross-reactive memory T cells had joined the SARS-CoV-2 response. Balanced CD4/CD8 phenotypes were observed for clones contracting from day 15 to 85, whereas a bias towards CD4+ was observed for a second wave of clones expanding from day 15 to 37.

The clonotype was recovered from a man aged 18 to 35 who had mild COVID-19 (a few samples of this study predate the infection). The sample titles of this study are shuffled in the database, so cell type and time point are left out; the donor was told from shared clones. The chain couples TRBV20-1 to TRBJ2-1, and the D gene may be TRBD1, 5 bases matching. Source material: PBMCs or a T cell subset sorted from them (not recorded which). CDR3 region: CSARGHARDEQFF. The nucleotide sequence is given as TGCAGTGCTAGAGGGCACGCCAGGGATGAGCAGTTCTTC.